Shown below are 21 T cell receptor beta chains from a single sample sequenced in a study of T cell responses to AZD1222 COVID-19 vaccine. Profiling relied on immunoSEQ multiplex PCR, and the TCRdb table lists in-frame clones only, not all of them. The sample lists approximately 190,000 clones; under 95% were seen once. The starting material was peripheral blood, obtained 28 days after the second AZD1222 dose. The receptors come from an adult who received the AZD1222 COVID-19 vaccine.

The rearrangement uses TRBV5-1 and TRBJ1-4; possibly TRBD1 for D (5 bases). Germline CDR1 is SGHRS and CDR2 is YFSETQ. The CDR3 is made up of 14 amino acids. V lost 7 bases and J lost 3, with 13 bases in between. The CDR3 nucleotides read TGCGCCAGCGGTAGGGGAGAAGCTAATGAAAAACTGTTTTTT. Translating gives CASGRGEANEKLFF.

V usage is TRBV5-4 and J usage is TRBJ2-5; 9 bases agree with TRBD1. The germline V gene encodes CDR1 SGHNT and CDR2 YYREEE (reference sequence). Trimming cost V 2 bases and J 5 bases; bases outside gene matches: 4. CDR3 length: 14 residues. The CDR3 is CASSLQGARETQYF. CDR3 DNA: TGTGCCAGCAGCTTACAGGGGGCTCGTGAGACCCAGTACTTC. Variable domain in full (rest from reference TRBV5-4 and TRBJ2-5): ETGVTQSPTHLIKTRGQQVTLRCSSQSGHNTVSWYQQALGQGPQFIFQYYREEENGRGNFPPRFSGLQFPNYSSELNVNALELDDSALYLCASSLQGARETQYFGPGTRLLVL.

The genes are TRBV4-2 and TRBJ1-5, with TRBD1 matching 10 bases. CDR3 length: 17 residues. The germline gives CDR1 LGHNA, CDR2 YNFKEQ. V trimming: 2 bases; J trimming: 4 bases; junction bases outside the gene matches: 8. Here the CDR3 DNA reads TGTGCCAGCAGCCAACAAGTAGGGACAGGGGCAAATCAGCCCCAGCATTTT. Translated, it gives CASSQQVGTGANQPQHF.

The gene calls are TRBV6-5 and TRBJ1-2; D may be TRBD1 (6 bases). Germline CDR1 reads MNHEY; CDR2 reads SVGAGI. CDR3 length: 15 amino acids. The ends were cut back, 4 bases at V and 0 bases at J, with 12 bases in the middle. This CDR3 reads CASSSPGETNYGYTF. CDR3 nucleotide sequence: TGTGCCAGCAGTTCTCCAGGGGAGACTAACTATGGCTACACCTTC.

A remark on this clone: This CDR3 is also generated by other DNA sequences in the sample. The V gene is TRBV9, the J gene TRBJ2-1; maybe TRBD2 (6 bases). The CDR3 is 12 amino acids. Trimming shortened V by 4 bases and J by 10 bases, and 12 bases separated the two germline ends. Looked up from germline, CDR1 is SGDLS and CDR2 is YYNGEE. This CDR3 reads CASSPGGSEQFF. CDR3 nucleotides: TGTGCCAGCAGCCCTGGGGGGAGCGAGCAGTTCTTC.

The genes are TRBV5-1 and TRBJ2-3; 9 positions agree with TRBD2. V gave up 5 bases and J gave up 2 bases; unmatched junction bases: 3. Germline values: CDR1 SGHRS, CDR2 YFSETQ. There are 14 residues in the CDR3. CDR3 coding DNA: TGCGCCAGCAGATGGACTAGCGACACAGATACGCAGTATTTT. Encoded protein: CASRWTSDTDTQYF.

The chain's CDR3 is CASSPRGQGATSSYNEQFF. Here the CDR3 DNA reads TGTGCCAGCAGCCCCCGCGGACAGGGGGCAACCAGCTCCTACAATGAGCAGTTCTTC. The chain couples TRBV11-3 to TRBJ2-1; 11 bases are shared with TRBD1. Unmatched junction bases numbered 12, after V lost 5 bases and J lost 0 bases. Per germline, CDR1 SGHNT and CDR2 YENEEA. There are 19 residues in the CDR3.

This CDR3 reads CASSLETGGLNTEAFF. In nucleotides, the CDR3 is TGTGCCAGCAGCTTAGAGACAGGGGGTCTAAACACTGAAGCTTTCTTT. The chain combines TRBV7-8 with TRBJ1-1; 9 positions agree with TRBD1. The CDR3 has 16 residues. V dropped 1 base and J dropped 2; count of bases not matched to a gene: 5. Germline CDR1 SGHVS, CDR2 FQNEAQ.

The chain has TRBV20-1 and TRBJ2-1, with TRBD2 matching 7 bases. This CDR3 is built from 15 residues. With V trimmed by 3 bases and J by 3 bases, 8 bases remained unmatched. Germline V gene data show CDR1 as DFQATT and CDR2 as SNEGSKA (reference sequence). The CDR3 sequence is CSASEKAGNYNEQFF. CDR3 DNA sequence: TGCAGTGCTAGTGAAAAAGCGGGGAACTACAATGAGCAGTTCTTC.

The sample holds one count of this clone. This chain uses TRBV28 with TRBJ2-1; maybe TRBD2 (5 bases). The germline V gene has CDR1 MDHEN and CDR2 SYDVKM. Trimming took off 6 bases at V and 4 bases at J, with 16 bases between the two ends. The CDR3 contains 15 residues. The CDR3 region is CASRRGTRGYNEQFF. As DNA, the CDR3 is TGTGCCAGCAGGAGAGGAACCCGGGGTTACAATGAGCAGTTCTTC.

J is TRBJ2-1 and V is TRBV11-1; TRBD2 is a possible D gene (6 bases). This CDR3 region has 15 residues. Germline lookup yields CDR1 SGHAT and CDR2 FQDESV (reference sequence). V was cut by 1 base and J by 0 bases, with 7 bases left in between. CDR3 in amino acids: CASSLGGNSYNEQFF. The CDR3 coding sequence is TGTGCCAGCAGCTTAGGCGGGAACTCCTACAATGAGCAGTTCTTC.

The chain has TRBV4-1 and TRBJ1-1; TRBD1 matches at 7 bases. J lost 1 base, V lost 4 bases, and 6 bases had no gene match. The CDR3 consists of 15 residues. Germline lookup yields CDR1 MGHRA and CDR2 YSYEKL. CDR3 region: CASSLDHRGNTEAFF. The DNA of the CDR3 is TGCGCCAGCAGCCTAGATCACAGGGGGAACACTGAAGCTTTCTTT.

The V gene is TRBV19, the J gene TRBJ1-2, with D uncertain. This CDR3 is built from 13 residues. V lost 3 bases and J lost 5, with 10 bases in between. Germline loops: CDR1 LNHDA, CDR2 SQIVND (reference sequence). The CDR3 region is CASSMGLKYGYTF. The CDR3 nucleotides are TGTGCCAGTAGTATGGGCCTTAAGTATGGCTACACCTTC. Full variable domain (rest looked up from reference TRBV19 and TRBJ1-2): DGGITQSPKYLFRKEGQNVTLSCEQNLNHDAMYWYRQDPGQGLRLIYYSQIVNDFQKGDIAEGYSVSREKKESFPLTVTSAQKNPTAFYLCASSMGLKYGYTFGSGTRLTVV.

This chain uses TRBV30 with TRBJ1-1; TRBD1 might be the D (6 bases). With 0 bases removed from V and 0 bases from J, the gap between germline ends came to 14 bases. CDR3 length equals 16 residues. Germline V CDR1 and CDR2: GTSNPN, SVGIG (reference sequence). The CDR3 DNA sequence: TGTGCCTGGAGTGTACTTAGGACAGATTTGAACACTGAAGCTTTCTTT. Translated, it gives CAWSVLRTDLNTEAFF.

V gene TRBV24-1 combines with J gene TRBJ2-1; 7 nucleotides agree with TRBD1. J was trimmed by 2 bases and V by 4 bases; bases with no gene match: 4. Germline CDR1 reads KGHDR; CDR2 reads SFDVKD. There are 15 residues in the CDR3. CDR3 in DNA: TGTGCCACCAGTGACGCCGACAGGGCCTACAATGAGCAGTTCTTC. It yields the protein CATSDADRAYNEQFF.

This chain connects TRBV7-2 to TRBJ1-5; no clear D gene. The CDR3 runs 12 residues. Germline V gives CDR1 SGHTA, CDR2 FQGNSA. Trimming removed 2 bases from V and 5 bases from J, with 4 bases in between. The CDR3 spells CASSLNHQPQHF. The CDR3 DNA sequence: TGTGCCAGCAGCTTAAACCATCAGCCCCAGCATTTT.

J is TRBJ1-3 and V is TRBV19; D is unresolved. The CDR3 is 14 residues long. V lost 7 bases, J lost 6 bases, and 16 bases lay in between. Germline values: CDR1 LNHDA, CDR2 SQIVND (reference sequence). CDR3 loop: CASTPRRAINTIYF. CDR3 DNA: TGTGCCAGTACCCCACGGCGGGCGATAAACACCATATATTTT.

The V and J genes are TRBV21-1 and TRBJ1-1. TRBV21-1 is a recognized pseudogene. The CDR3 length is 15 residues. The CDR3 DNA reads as TGTGCCAGCAGCAAAGGGGGGGTACCAAACACTGAAGCTTTCTTT. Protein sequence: CASSKGGVPNTEAFF.

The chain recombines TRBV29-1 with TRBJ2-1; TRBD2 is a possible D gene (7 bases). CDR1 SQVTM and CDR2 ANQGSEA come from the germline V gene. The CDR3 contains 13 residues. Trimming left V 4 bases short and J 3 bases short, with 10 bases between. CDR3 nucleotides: TGCAGCGTTGGCGGGGGCCTCTACAATGAGCAGTTCTTC. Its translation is CSVGGGLYNEQFF.

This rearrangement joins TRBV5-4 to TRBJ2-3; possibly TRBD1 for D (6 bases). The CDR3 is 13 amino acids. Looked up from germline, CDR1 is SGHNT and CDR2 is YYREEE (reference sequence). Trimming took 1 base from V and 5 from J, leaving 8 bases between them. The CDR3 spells CASSLTGIDTQYF. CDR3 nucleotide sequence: TGTGCCAGCAGCTTGACAGGGATAGATACGCAGTATTTT.

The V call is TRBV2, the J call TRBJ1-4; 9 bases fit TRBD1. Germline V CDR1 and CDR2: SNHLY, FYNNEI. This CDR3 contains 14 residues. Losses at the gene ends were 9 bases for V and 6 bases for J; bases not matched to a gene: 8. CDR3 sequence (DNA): TGTGCCAGTTGTTCACAGGGGGCTTATGAAAAACTGTTTTTT. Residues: CASCSQGAYEKLFF.